The present T cell receptor beta chain was sequenced within a study of long-term antiretroviral therapy in people with HIV. Version v3.0 of the immunoSEQ assay was performed at survey level. Sequencing was performed with immunoSEQ multiplex PCR; in TCRdb, only in-frame clones are kept and a portion is missing. This table holds fewer than 30,000 clones, roughly 83% found once. Everyone in the study who had HIV was treated in the United States. This clone was counted a single time. Trimming shortened V by 1 base and J by 2 bases, and 21 bases separated the two germline ends. This CDR3 has 19 amino acids. The germline CDR1 and CDR2 sequences are LGHNA and YSLEER.

Sequences were derived from unsorted PBMCs, sampled 0.7 years before starting antiretroviral therapy. V gene TRBV4-3 combines with J gene TRBJ2-1; tentative D call: TRBD2 (6 bases). The sequence came from a man younger than 40 with HIV. In nucleotides, the CDR3 is TGCGCCAGCAGCCAAGGGAGGGGTTTAGCCCGAACACCCTACAATGAGCAGTTCTTC. Protein sequence: CASSQGRGLARTPYNEQFF.